This T cell receptor beta chain was sequenced for a study of tumor-infiltrating lymphocytes in primary liver carcinoma. About the research overall: The patients included men and women who were aged 30 to 69 years.

Turning to this clonotype: One end of the junction is discordant with germline, which a read error may explain.

The researchers produced TCR beta cDNA from around 500 ng total RNA with a constant-region primer. Three nested multiplex PCR rounds, a slightly modified ARM-PCR, produced the libraries for TCR beta. Each of the first two PCR rounds ran approximately 10 cycles with TRBV1-TRBV30 forward and C-beta reverse primers. Via MiXCR, TCRdb re-called the multiplex PCR reads, giving one row per CDR3 protein. Of fewer than 200,000 distinct CDR3 sequences detected, approximately 86% appear once; the ten largest clones hold about a sixth. The CDR3 consists of 14 residues. The germline V gene encodes CDR1 MGHRA and CDR2 YSYEKL. Co-extraction of RNA and DNA was performed on roughly 20-34 mg of unsorted bulk tissue.

Sample: tumor tissue from primary liver carcinoma. The receptor was isolated from a man in his forties with primary liver carcinoma and hepatitis B virus infection. The genes are TRBV4-1 and TRBJ1-2; D ambiguous. CDR3 protein: CASSQSQEFYGYSF. CDR3 sequence (DNA): TGCGCCAGCAGCCAATCTCAGGAATTCTATGGCTACAGCTTC.